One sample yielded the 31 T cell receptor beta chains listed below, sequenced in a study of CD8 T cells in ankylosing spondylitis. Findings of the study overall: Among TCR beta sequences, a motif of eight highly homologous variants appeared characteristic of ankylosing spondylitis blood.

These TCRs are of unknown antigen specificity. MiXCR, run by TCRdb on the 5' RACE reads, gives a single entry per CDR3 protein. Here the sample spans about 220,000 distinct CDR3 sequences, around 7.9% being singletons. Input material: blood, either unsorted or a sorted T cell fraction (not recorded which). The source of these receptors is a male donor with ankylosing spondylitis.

CDR3 nucleotide sequence: TGTGCCAGCAGCGTAGAGTGGGCAGGGGTAACCGGGGAGCTGTTTTTT. Translating it yields CASSVEWAGVTGELFF. V gene TRBV9 combines with J gene TRBJ2-2, with TRBD1 as a possible D gene (6 bases). Germline CDR1 and CDR2: SGDLS and YYNGEE. CDR3 size: 16 residues. V was pared by 0 bases and J by 5 bases, with 14 bases between.

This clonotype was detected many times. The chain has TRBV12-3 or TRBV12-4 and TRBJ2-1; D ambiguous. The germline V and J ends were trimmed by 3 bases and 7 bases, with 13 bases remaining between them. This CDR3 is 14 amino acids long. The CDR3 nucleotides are TGTGCCAGCAGTTTTGGTGGAATAGGTAATGAGCAGTTCTTC. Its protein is CASSFGGIGNEQFF.

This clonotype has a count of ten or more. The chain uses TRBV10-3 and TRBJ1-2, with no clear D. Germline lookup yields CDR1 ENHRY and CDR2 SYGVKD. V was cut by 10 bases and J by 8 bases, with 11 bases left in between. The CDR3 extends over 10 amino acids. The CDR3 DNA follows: TGTGCCACCTTCTTAGGGGGCTACACCTTC. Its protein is CATFLGGYTF.

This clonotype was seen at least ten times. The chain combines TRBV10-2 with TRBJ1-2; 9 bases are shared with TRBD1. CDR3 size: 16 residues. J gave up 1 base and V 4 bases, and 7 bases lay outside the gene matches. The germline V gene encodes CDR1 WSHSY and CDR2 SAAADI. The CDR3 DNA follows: TGCGCCAGCAGTGGTCGGGACAGGGTCGTTAACTATGGCTACACCTTC. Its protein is CASSGRDRVVNYGYTF.

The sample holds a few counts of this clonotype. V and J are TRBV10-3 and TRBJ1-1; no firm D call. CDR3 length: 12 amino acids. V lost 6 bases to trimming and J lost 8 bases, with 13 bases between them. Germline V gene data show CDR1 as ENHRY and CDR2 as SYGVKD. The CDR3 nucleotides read TGTGCCATCAGGGACCGCCCTGGGGAAGCTTTCTTT. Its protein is CAIRDRPGEAFF.

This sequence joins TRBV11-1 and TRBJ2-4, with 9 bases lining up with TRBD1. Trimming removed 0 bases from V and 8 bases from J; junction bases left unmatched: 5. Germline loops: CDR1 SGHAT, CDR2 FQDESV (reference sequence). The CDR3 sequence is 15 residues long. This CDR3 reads CASSLALGDRDIQYF. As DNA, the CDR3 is TGTGCCAGCAGCTTAGCGCTCGGGGACAGGGACATTCAGTACTTC.

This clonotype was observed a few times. CDR3 sequence reads: CASSPGQGATYEQYF. The CDR3 nucleotides read TGTGCCAGCAGTCCTGGACAGGGAGCAACCTACGAGCAGTACTTC. The chain has TRBV12-3 or TRBV12-4 and TRBJ2-7, with TRBD1 matching over 8 bases. V dropped 5 bases and J dropped 2; count of bases not matched to a gene: 8. The CDR3 extends over 15 amino acids.

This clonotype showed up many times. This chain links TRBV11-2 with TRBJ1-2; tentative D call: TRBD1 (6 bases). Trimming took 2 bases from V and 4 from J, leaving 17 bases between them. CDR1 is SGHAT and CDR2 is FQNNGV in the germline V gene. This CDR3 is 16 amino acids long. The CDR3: CASSLPNRGAIYGYTF. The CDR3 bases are TGTGCCAGCAGCTTACCCAACCGGGGGGCGATCTATGGCTACACCTTC.

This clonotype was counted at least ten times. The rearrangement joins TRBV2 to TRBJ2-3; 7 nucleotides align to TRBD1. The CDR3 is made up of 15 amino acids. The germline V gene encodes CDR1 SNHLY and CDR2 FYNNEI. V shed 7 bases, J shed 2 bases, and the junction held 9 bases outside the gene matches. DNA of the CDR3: TGTGCCAGCACCCTACCGGGACAGCACACAGATACGCAGTATTTT. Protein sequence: CASTLPGQHTDTQYF.

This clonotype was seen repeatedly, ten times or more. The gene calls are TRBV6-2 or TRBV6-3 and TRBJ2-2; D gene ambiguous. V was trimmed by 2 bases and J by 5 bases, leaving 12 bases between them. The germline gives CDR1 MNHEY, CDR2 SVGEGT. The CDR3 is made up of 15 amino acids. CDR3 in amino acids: CASSYTRHGTGELFF. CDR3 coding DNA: TGTGCCAGCAGTTACACACGACATGGGACCGGGGAGCTGTTTTTT.

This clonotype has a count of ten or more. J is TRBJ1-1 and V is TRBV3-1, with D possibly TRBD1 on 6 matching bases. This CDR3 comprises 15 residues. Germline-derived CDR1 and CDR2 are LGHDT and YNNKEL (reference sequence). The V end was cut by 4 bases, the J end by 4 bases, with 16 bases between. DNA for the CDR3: TGTGCCAGCAGCCTCTTTGGGGGAGGGGGCACTGAAGCTTTCTTT. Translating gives CASSLFGGGGTEAFF.

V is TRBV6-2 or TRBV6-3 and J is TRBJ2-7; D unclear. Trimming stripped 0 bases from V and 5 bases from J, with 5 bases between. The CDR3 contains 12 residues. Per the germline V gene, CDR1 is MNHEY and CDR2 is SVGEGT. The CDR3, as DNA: TGTGCCAGCAGTTACTCGATCCACGAGCAGTACTTC. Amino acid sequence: CASSYSIHEQYF.

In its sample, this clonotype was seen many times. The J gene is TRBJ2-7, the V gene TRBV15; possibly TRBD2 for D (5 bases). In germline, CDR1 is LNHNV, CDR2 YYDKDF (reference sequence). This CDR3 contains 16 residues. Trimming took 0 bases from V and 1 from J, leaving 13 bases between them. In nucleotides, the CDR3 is TGTGCCACCAGCAGAGATCACTGGGAGCCGTCCTACGAGCAGTACTTC. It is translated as CATSRDHWEPSYEQYF.

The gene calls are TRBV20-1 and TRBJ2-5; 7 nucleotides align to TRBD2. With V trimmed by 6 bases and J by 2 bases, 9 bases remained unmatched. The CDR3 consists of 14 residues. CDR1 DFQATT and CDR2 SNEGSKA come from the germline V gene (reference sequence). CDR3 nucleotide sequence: TGCAGTGCCTGGATTCTGGGAGGGCAAGAGACCCAGTACTTC. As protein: CSAWILGGQETQYF.

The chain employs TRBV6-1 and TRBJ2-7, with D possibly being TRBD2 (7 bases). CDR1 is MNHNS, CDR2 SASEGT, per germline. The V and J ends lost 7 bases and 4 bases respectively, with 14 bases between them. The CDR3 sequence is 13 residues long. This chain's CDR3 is CASTKKGGYEQYF. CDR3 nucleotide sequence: TGTGCCAGCACCAAAAAGGGGGGGTACGAGCAGTACTTC.

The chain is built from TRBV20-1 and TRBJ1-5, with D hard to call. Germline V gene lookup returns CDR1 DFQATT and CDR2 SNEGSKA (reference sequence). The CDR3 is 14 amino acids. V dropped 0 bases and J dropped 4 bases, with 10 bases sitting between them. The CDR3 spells CSARDGTPNQPQHF. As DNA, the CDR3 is TGCAGTGCTAGAGATGGTACCCCAAATCAGCCCCAGCATTTT.

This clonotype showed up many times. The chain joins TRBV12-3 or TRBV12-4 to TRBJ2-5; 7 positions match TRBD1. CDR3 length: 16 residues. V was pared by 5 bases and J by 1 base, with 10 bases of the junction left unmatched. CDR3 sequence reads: CASSDRVPRAQETQYF. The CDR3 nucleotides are TGTGCCAGCAGTGACAGGGTTCCAAGGGCCCAAGAGACCCAGTACTTC.

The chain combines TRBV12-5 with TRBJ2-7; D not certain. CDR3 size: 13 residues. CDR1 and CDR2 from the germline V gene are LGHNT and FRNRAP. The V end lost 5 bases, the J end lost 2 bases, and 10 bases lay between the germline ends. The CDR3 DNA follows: TGTGCTAGTGGTCCTGACACGGCCTACGAGCAGTACTTC. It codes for CASGPDTAYEQYF.

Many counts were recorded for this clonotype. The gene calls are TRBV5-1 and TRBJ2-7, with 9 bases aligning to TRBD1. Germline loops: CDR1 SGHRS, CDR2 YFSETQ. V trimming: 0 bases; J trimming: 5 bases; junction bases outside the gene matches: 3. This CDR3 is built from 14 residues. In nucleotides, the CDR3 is TGCGCCAGCAGCTTGGTGGACAGGGGTGACGAGCAGTACTTC. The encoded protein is CASSLVDRGDEQYF.

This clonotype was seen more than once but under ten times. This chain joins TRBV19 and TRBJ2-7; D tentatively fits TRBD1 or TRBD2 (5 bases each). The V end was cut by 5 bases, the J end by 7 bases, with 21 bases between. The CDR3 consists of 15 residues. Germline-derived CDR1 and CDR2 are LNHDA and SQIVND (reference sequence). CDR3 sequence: CASSPRGRGELEQYF. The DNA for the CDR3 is TGTGCCAGTAGTCCCCGAGGACGGGGCGAATTGGAGCAGTACTTC. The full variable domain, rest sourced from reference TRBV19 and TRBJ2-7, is DGGITQSPKYLFRKEGQNVTLSCEQNLNHDAMYWYRQDPGQGLRLIYYSQIVNDFQKGDIAEGYSVSREKKESFPLTVTSAQKNPTAFYLCASSPRGRGELEQYFGPGTRLTVT.

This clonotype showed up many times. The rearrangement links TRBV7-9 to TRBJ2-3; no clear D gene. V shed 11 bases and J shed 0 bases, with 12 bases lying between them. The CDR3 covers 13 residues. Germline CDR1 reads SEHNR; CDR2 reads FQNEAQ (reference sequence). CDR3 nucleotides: TGTGCCCTGCGGATATTAAGCACAGATACGCAGTATTTT. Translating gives CALRILSTDTQYF.

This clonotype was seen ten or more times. The CDR3 nucleotides read TGCAGTGCTAGTTCGTTTCTGGACAGGCACGATGAGCAGTTCTTC. This encodes CSASSFLDRHDEQFF. This chain connects TRBV20-1 to TRBJ2-1, with TRBD1 identical over 7 bases. The CDR3 loop spans 15 amino acids. From germline, CDR1 is DFQATT and CDR2 SNEGSKA (reference sequence). The V and J ends lost 3 bases and 8 bases, in that order; junction bases with no gene match: 13.

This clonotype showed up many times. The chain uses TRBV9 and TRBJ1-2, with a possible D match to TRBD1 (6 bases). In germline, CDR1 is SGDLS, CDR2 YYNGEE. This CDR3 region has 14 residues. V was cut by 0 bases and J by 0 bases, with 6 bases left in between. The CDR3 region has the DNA TGTGCCAGCAGCGTAGCAGGGGCTAACTATGGCTACACCTTC. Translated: CASSVAGANYGYTF.

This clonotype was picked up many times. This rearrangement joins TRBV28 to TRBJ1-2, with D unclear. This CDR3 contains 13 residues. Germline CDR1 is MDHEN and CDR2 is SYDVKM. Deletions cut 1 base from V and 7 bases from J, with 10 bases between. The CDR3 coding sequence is TGTGCCAGCAGTTTATCCGGGTTGAGTGGCTACACCTTC. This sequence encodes CASSLSGLSGYTF.

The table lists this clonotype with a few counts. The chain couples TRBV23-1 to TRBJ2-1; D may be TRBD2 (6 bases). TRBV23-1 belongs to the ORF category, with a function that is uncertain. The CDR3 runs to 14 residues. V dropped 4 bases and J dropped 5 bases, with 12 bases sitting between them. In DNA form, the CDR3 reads TGCGCCAGCAGTCTCTCCGGGACTCACAATGAGCAGTTCTTC. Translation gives CASSLSGTHNEQFF.

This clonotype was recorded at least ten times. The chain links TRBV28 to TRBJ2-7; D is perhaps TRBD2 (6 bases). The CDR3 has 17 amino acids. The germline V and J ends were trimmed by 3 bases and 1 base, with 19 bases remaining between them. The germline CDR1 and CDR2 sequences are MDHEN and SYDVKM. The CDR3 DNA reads TGTGCCAGCAGTTTCTACCGACGGAGGGAGATGTCCTACGAGCAGTACTTC. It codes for CASSFYRRREMSYEQYF.

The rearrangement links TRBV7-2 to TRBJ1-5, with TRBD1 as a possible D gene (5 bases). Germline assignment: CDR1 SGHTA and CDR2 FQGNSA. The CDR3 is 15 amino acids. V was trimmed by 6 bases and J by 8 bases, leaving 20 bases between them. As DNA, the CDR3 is TGTGCCAGCAGTCCCGGATCCCCAGGGCGGGAGCCCCAGCATTTT. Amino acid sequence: CASSPGSPGREPQHF.

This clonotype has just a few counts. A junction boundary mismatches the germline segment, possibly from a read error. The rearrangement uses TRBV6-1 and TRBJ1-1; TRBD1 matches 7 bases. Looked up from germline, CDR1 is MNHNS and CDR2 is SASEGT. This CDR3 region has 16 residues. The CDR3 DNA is TGTGCCAGCAGACTTCCGGGACAGAGAGCGAACCCTGAAGCTTTCTTT. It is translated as CASRLPGQRANPEAFF.

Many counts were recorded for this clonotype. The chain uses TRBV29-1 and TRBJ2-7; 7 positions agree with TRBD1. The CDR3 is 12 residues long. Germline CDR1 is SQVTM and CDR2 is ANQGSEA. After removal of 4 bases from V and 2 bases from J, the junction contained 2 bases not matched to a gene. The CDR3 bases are TGCAGCGTTGGACAGGGAACCTACGAGCAGTACTTC. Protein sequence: CSVGQGTYEQYF.

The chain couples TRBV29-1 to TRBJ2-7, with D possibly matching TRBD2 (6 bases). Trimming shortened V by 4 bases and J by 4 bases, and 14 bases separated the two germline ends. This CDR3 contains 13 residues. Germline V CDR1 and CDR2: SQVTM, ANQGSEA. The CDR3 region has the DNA TGCAGCGTTGCGGGTGGAGGGGCTTACGAGCAGTACTTC. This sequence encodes CSVAGGGAYEQYF.

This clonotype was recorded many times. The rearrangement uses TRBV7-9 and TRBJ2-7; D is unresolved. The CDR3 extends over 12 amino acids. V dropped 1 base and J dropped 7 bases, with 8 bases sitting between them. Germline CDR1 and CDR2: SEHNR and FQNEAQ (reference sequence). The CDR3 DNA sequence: TGTGCCAGCAGCTTAGGTCCTTTGGAGCAGTACTTC. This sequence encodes CASSLGPLEQYF.